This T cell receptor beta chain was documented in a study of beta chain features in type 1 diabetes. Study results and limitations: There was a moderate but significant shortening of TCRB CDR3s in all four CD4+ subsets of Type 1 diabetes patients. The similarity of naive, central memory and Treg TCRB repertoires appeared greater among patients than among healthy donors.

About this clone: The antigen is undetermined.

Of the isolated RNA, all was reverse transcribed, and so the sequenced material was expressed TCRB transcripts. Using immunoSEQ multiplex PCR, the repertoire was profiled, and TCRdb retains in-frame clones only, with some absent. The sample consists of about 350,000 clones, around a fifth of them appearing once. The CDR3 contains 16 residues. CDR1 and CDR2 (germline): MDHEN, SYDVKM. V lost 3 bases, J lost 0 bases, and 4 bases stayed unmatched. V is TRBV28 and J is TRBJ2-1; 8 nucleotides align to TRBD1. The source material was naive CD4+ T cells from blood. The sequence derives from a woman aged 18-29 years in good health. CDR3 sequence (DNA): TGTGCCAGCAGTTTCCGCCAGGGGGCCTCCTACAATGAGCAGTTCTTC. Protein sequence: CASSFRQGASYNEQFF.